The 7 T cell receptor beta chains listed next were all sequenced from one sample in a study of OX40 agonist ivuxolimab in advanced cancers. Using immunoSEQ multiplex PCR, the repertoire was profiled, and TCRdb retains in-frame clones only, with some absent. The data contain about 24,000 clones, 65% to 90% of them singletons. Sequenced here: CD4+ or CD8+ T cells sorted from blood, sampled in a trial of the OX40 agonist ivuxolimab. These receptors were obtained from an adult with an advanced solid tumor such as melanoma, head and neck, liver or kidney cancer.

This clone was seen just once. The CDR3 DNA reads TGTGCCAGCAGCTTGTGGTCTACAGGCGCTGGCTACACCTTC. This encodes CASSLWSTGAGYTF. The rearrangement links TRBV5-4 to TRBJ1-2, with D tentatively TRBD1 (5 bases). Trimming cost V 1 base and J 7 bases, with 14 bases left between them. Germline-derived CDR1 and CDR2 are SGHNT and YYREEE (reference sequence). The CDR3 consists of 14 residues.

This sequence joins TRBV19 and TRBJ2-1; D call uncertain. V lost 2 bases, J lost 4 bases, and 6 bases lay in between. The germline CDR1 and CDR2 sequences are LNHDA and SQIVND (reference sequence). The CDR3 sequence is 13 residues long. The CDR3 bases are TGTGCCAGTAGTATAACGGCGTACAATGAGCAGTTCTTC. It yields the protein CASSITAYNEQFF. Based on the CDR3 plus reference TRBV19 and TRBJ2-1, the full variable domain is DGGITQSPKYLFRKEGQNVTLSCEQNLNHDAMYWYRQDPGQGLRLIYYSQIVNDFQKGDIAEGYSVSREKKESFPLTVTSAQKNPTAFYLCASSITAYNEQFFGPGTRLTVL.

The rearrangement uses TRBV19 and TRBJ2-7; D unresolved. The CDR3 is made up of 13 amino acids. V was shortened by 6 bases and J by 7 bases, with 16 bases between the two germline ends. From germline, CDR1 is LNHDA and CDR2 SQIVND (reference sequence). CDR3 amino acids: CASSAFDGAEQYF. The CDR3, as DNA: TGTGCCAGTAGCGCTTTTGACGGCGCGGAGCAGTACTTC.

The chain links TRBV12-5 to TRBJ1-1; D not resolved. CDR1 and CDR2 (germline): LGHNT, FRNRAP. This CDR3 is 13 amino acids long. V shed 3 bases and J shed 7 bases, with 12 bases lying between them. The DNA for the CDR3 is TGTGCTAGTGGTTTATGGGGTTCTGTTGAAGCTTTCTTT. It specifies CASGLWGSVEAFF.

The chain employs TRBV4-1 and TRBJ2-7; TRBD2 aligns across 9 bases. The CDR3 spans 15 residues. J was trimmed by 2 bases and V by 1 base; bases with no gene match: 3. Per the germline V gene, CDR1 is MGHRA and CDR2 is YSYEKL. The CDR3 protein is CASSQGLAETYEQYF. CDR3 sequence (DNA): TGCGCCAGCAGCCAAGGACTAGCGGAAACCTACGAGCAGTACTTC.

V gene TRBV9 combines with J gene TRBJ1-2, with a tentative D call TRBD1 (6 bases). The CDR3 extends over 15 amino acids. The V gene lost 0 bases and the J gene lost 0 bases, with 9 bases spanning the gap. CDR1 and CDR2 (germline): SGDLS, YYNGEE. The CDR3 spells CASSVGDNANYGYTF. The CDR3 coding sequence is TGTGCCAGCAGCGTAGGGGACAACGCTAACTATGGCTACACCTTC.

This clone was seen just once. The chain has TRBV28 and TRBJ2-7; weak D call: TRBD2 (5 bases). V gave up 3 bases and J gave up 6 bases, with 15 bases separating them. The CDR3 length is 14 residues. Per germline, CDR1 MDHEN and CDR2 SYDVKM. CDR3 bases: TGTGCCAGCAGTTTCGGGTCTGAGGGCACCGAGCAGTACTTC. This gives the protein CASSFGSEGTEQYF.